This T cell receptor (beta chain) comes out of a study of cytomegalovirus exposure and HLA in healthy donors. Looking at the study overall: A prior analysis found roughly 100 million unique TCR beta sequences from 170 million or so T cells. Researchers found that around 80% of 350 to 500 genotyped donors fell within the Caucasian-associated ancestry cluster.

Study conclusions and caveats: No immune exposure information besides CMV serostatus was available.

In the PCR, 60 Vbeta and 13 Jbeta primers were used. Only in-frame clones appear in the TCRdb table, and some are missing; sequencing was by immunoSEQ multiplex PCR. This sample has more than 100,000 clones, with 76% found just once. The CDR3 runs to 13 residues. The germline V and J ends were trimmed by 4 bases and 2 bases, with 7 bases remaining between them. Germline V gives CDR1 SNHLY, CDR2 FYNNEI. About this clone: Its antigen is as yet unknown.

This chain links TRBV2 with TRBJ2-3; D is unclear. Sequencing was performed on PBMCs. This clonotype originated in a female donor in good health and CMV-seropositive. The CDR3 spells CASSVGFTDTQYF. Here the CDR3 DNA reads TGTGCCAGCAGTGTCGGGTTCACAGATACGCAGTATTTT.